The rows below give T cell receptor beta chains drawn from one sample of a study of untreated major depressive disorder. The data were produced by immunoSEQ multiplex PCR, yet TCRdb's version contains in-frame clones alone and is incomplete. Among roughly 22,000 clones listed, over 85% were seen once. Sequencing was performed on CD4+ T cells from PBMCs. These receptors came from a woman in her thirties or forties in good health. Both conserved end residues are part of each CDR3. The D gene is left open where the match is weak. The size entry is marked missing in some rows and otherwise reads once, few, many or a size class.

j_gene | d_gene | abundance | v_gene | CDR3aa | CDR3nt
TRBJ1-2 | . | . | TRBV28 | CASSLQGYGYTF | TGTGCCAGCAGTTTGCAGGGGTATGGCTACACCTTC
TRBJ1-6 | . | . | TRBV14 | CASSPRQGIRNSPLHF | TGTGCCAGCAGCCCTCGGCAGGGGATTCGTAATTCACCCCTCCACTTT
TRBJ1-2 | . | . | TRBV30 | CAWMPGGTNYGYTF | TGTGCCTGGATGCCGGGGGGGACGAACTATGGCTACACCTTC
TRBJ2-5 | . | . | TRBV7-8 | CASSGRDFPPRGTQYF | TGTGCCAGCAGCGGCCGGGACTTCCCACCCAGGGGGACCCAGTACTTC
TRBJ1-1 | . | . | TRBV28 | CASRYTGNTEAFF | TGTGCCAGCAGATATACAGGGAACACTGAAGCTTTCTTT
TRBJ2-1 | . | . | TRBV5-4 | CASSLSQDNEQFF | TGTGCCAGCAGCTTGTCGCAGGACAATGAGCAGTTCTTC
TRBJ2-1 | TRBD1 | once | TRBV28 | CASSFQGTGGYNEQFF | TGTGCCAGCAGCTTTCAGGGGACAGGGGGCTACAATGAGCAGTTCTTC
TRBJ1-1 | TRBD1 | . | TRBV4-3 | CASSQIQGKNTEAFF | TGCGCCAGCAGCCAGATACAGGGGAAGAACACTGAAGCTTTCTTT
TRBJ1-1 | . | . | TRBV27 | CASNGIPHLNTEAFF | TGTGCCAGCAATGGCATTCCCCACTTGAACACTGAAGCTTTCTTT
TRBJ2-1 | TRBD2 | . | TRBV5-1 | CASSRPRETDRERERSSYNEQFF | TGCGCCAGCAGCCGACCCCGTGAGACCGACCGTGAGCGGGAGAGAAGCTCCTACAATGAGCAGTTCTTC
TRBJ2-5 | TRBD1 | . | TRBV6-1 | CASRPGQGRETQYF | TGTGCCAGCAGGCCGGGACAGGGGCGGGAGACCCAGTACTTC
TRBJ1-5 | . | . | TRBV28 | CASSTTGFGNQPQHF | TGTGCCAGCAGTACAACAGGATTTGGCAATCAGCCCCAGCATTTT
TRBJ2-1 | . | . | TRBV7-2 | CASKAPTYNEQFF | TGTGCCAGCAAGGCACCCACCTACAATGAGCAGTTCTTC
TRBJ2-2 | . | . | TRBV7-7 | CASSAGAGELFF | TGTGCTAGCAGCGCGGGTGCCGGGGAGCTGTTTTTT
TRBJ2-5 | . | . | TRBV29-1 | CSVGTGLPETQYF | TGCAGCGTTGGAACAGGGCTTCCAGAGACCCAGTACTTC
TRBJ2-2 | . | once | TRBV19 | CASSIVSGNTGELFF | TGTGCCAGTAGTATAGTGTCCGGGAACACCGGGGAGCTGTTTTTT
TRBJ1-3 | . | once | TRBV19 | CASSRLGVSGNTIYF | TGTGCCAGTAGTCGCTTGGGGGTCTCTGGAAACACCATATATTTT
TRBJ1-2 | . | . | TRBV5-6 | CASSLDQRGYTF | TGTGCCAGCAGCTTGGATCAGCGGGGCTACACCTTC
TRBJ1-1 | . | . | TRBV5-4 | CASSFLEMNTEAFF | TGTGCCAGCAGCTTTCTGGAAATGAACACTGAAGCTTTCTTT
TRBJ1-5 | . | . | TRBV29-1 | CSVGSMNQPQHF | TGCAGCGTTGGATCAATGAATCAGCCCCAGCATTTT
TRBJ2-2 | TRBD2 | . | TRBV10-3 | CAIRTSGSISTGELFF | TGTGCCATCCGGACTAGCGGGAGTATTTCCACCGGGGAGCTGTTTTTT
TRBJ2-7 | . | . | TRBV6-1 | CASSASGLVNYEQYF | TGTGCCAGCAGTGCCTCAGGTCTGGTGAACTACGAGCAGTACTTC
TRBJ1-4 | . | . | TRBV2 | CASSEGRHRNEKLFF | TGTGCCAGCAGTGAGGGTCGACACAGAAATGAAAAACTGTTTTTT
TRBJ1-2 | . | . | TRBV27 | CASSSNSPSSGYTF | TGTGCCAGCAGTTCCAACTCACCTTCTTCTGGCTACACCTTC
TRBJ2-7 | . | once | TRBV9 | CASSSNTGLAYEQYF | TGTGCCAGCAGCTCCAATACAGGGTTAGCCTACGAGCAGTACTTC
TRBJ1-5 | . | once | TRBV27 | CASSLLGGMAGRQPQHF | TGTGCCAGCAGTTTATTGGGGGGTATGGCAGGGAGGCAGCCCCAGCATTTT
TRBJ1-2 | TRBD1 | once | TRBV6-6 | CASGQGGSNYGYTF | TGTGCCAGTGGACAGGGGGGATCTAACTATGGCTACACCTTC
TRBJ2-3 | TRBD2 | . | TRBV5-1 | CASSFLSGGAADTQYF | TGCGCCAGCAGCTTCCTATCGGGGGGGGCCGCAGATACGCAGTATTTT